These T cell receptor beta chains were read from a single sample in a study of shared clonotypes between healthy human individuals. TCRdb keeps only in-frame clones here, not all; method: immunoSEQ multiplex PCR. The table lists roughly 1,500,000 clones, approximately 98.5% of them singletons, with about 0.4% in the top ten. Input material: naive CD4+ T cells sorted from blood. The receptors here all came from a man between 25 and 39 years old in good health. Both conserved end residues are part of each CDR3. Each record gives: clone size, D gene, J gene, V gene, CDR3 protein, CDR3 DNA. A D gene is named only where the DNA matches it firmly. Size is stated for part of the rows, as once, few or many counts, or as a class when the clone is expanded.

size: -; D: -; J: TRBJ1-4; V: TRBV4-1; CDR3: CASSQRTPDEKLFF; DNA: TGCGCCAGCAGCCAAAGAACGCCAGATGAAAAACTGTTTTTT
size: -; D: -; J: TRBJ2-2; V: TRBV27; CDR3: CASSLRRTGELFF; DNA: TGTGCCAGCAGTCTCCGGCGCACCGGGGAGCTGTTTTTT
size: -; D: TRBD1; J: TRBJ2-5; V: TRBV5-1; CDR3: CASSLSGGRETQYF; DNA: TGCGCCAGCAGTTTATCAGGGGGCCGAGAGACCCAGTACTTC
size: -; D: -; J: TRBJ2-7; V: TRBV7-2; CDR3: CASSSGPYEQYF; DNA: TGTGCCAGCAGCTCCGGGCCCTACGAGCAGTACTTC
size: once; D: -; J: TRBJ2-3; V: TRBV2; CDR3: CASSEWSGNIDTQYF; DNA: TGTGCCAGCAGTGAATGGTCAGGGAATATTGATACGCAGTATTTT
size: -; D: -; J: TRBJ1-1; V: TRBV21-1; CDR3: CASSRGGSGAFF; DNA: TGTGCCAGCAGCAGGGGGGGTAGTGGAGCTTTCTTT
size: -; D: -; J: TRBJ2-2; V: TRBV19; CDR3: CASSIDRDARGELFF; DNA: TGTGCCAGTAGTATCGACCGGGACGCCCGCGGGGAGCTGTTTTTT
size: -; D: -; J: TRBJ2-5; V: TRBV9; CDR3: CASSVEGRRETQYF; DNA: TGTGCCAGCAGCGTAGAGGGGCGGAGAGAGACCCAGTACTTC
size: -; D: -; J: TRBJ2-1; V: TRBV7-2; CDR3: CASSFTRSSYNEQFF; DNA: TGTGCCAGCAGCTTCACTAGGAGCTCCTACAATGAGCAGTTCTTC
size: -; D: -; J: TRBJ2-1; V: TRBV27; CDR3: CASSLGGKQFF; DNA: TGTGCCAGCAGTTTGGGCGGAAAGCAGTTCTTC
size: -; D: -; J: TRBJ2-7; V: TRBV9; CDR3: CASSVSTGTYEQYF; DNA: TGTGCCAGCAGCGTAAGTACAGGAACCTACGAGCAGTACTTC
size: -; D: -; J: TRBJ2-5; V: TRBV13; CDR3: CASSSSPFTETQYF; DNA: TGTGCCAGCAGCTCATCTCCCTTTACAGAGACCCAGTACTTC
size: once; D: -; J: TRBJ2-1; V: TRBV10-1; CDR3: CASSVRNNEQFF; DNA: TGCGCCAGCAGTGTCCGGAACAATGAGCAGTTCTTC
size: -; D: TRBD2; J: TRBJ2-5; V: TRBV28; CDR3: CASSSLGTSGRGGKETQYF; DNA: TGTGCCAGCAGTTCCCTTGGGACTAGCGGGAGAGGGGGGAAAGAGACCCAGTACTTC
size: -; D: TRBD1; J: TRBJ1-2; V: TRBV7-9; CDR3: CASSFVRTGGYGYTF; DNA: TGTGCCAGCAGCTTTGTCCGGACAGGGGGTTATGGCTACACCTTC
size: -; D: -; J: TRBJ1-4; V: TRBV5-1; CDR3: CASSGRPNEKLFF; DNA: TGCGCCAGCAGCGGCAGACCTAATGAAAAACTGTTTTTT
size: -; D: -; J: TRBJ1-1; V: TRBV6-1; CDR3: CASIHRENTEAFF; DNA: TGTGCCAGCATCCACAGGGAGAACACTGAAGCTTTCTTT
size: -; D: -; J: TRBJ2-7; V: TRBV19; CDR3: CASSPSRGYEQYF; DNA: TGTGCCAGTAGTCCGTCCAGGGGCTACGAGCAGTACTTC
size: -; D: -; J: TRBJ2-3; V: TRBV20-1; CDR3: CSARPGDTQYF; DNA: TGCAGTGCTAGACCGGGGGATACGCAGTATTTT
size: -; D: -; J: TRBJ2-7; V: TRBV10-2; CDR3: CASLRPTASYEQYF; DNA: TGCGCCAGCTTACGTCCAACAGCTTCCTACGAGCAGTACTTC
size: -; D: -; J: TRBJ2-7; V: TRBV28; CDR3: CASSSLYEQYF; DNA: TGTGCCAGCAGTTCCTTATACGAGCAGTACTTC
size: -; D: TRBD2; J: TRBJ2-5; V: TRBV19; CDR3: CASSRPEAGLTQYF; DNA: TGTGCCAGTAGTAGACCGGAAGCGGGGTTGACCCAGTACTTC
size: -; D: -; J: TRBJ2-2; V: TRBV11-2; CDR3: CASSLRNTGELFF; DNA: TGTGCCAGCAGCTTAAGGAACACCGGGGAGCTGTTTTTT
size: -; D: -; J: TRBJ1-2; V: TRBV7-9; CDR3: CASSPNSINYGYTF; DNA: TGTGCCAGCAGCCCCAACTCCATTAACTATGGCTACACCTTC
size: -; D: -; J: TRBJ1-5; V: TRBV19; CDR3: CASSGSLGLQPQHF; DNA: TGTGCCAGTAGTGGGTCCCTCGGTCTTCAGCCCCAGCATTTT
size: -; D: -; J: TRBJ2-1; V: TRBV5-4; CDR3: CASSPPGGNEQFF; DNA: TGTGCCAGCAGCCCCCCCGGGGGCAATGAGCAGTTCTTC
size: -; D: TRBD1; J: TRBJ2-5; V: TRBV5-1; CDR3: CASSHNGQGQETQYF; DNA: TGCGCCAGCAGTCATAACGGACAGGGCCAAGAGACCCAGTACTTC
size: -; D: TRBD1; J: TRBJ1-2; V: TRBV30; CDR3: CAWSVSGQGRLGGYTF; DNA: TGTGCCTGGAGTGTAAGCGGACAGGGACGCCTCGGCGGCTACACCTTC
size: -; D: TRBD2; J: TRBJ2-1; V: TRBV19; CDR3: CASSPRTRHNEQFF; DNA: TGTGCCAGTAGTCCCCGGACTAGGCACAATGAGCAGTTCTTC
size: -; D: -; J: TRBJ2-7; V: TRBV11-2; CDR3: CASSLREGRYYEQYF; DNA: TGTGCCAGCAGCTTACGTGAGGGGAGGTACTACGAGCAGTACTTC
size: -; D: -; J: TRBJ2-3; V: TRBV28; CDR3: CASSPWTPRHTQYF; DNA: TGTGCCAGCAGTCCCTGGACGCCACGCCATACGCAGTATTTT
size: -; D: -; J: TRBJ2-2; V: TRBV4-1; CDR3: CASSRSGAATGELFF; DNA: TGCGCCAGCAGCCGGTCAGGGGCTGCCACCGGGGAGCTGTTTTTT
size: -; D: -; J: TRBJ2-7; V: TRBV5-4; CDR3: CASSVGGRPYEQYF; DNA: TGTGCCAGCAGCGTGGGGGGTAGGCCCTACGAGCAGTACTTC
size: -; D: TRBD1; J: TRBJ2-7; V: TRBV9; CDR3: CASSVGTGNGDEQYF; DNA: TGTGCCAGCAGCGTGGGGACAGGAAACGGGGACGAGCAGTACTTC
size: -; D: TRBD2; J: TRBJ2-1; V: TRBV27; CDR3: CASSFVRLAGNNEQFF; DNA: TGTGCCAGCAGTTTCGTACGACTAGCGGGTAACAATGAGCAGTTCTTC
size: -; D: TRBD2; J: TRBJ2-7; V: TRBV7-2; CDR3: CASSSQGLGDYEQYF; DNA: TGTGCCAGCAGCTCTCAGGGACTAGGGGACTACGAGCAGTACTTC
size: -; D: -; J: TRBJ1-1; V: TRBV6-5; CDR3: CASRDGTMNTEAFF; DNA: TGTGCCAGCAGAGACGGTACTATGAACACTGAAGCTTTCTTT
size: -; D: TRBD1; J: TRBJ2-7; V: TRBV7-8; CDR3: CASSLVGQGEREQYF; DNA: TGTGCCAGCAGCTTAGTGGGACAGGGGGAACGGGAGCAGTACTTC
size: -; D: -; J: TRBJ2-5; V: TRBV10-1; CDR3: CASSESGVGETQYF; DNA: TGCGCCAGCAGTGAGTCTGGGGTCGGGGAGACCCAGTACTTC
size: -; D: -; J: TRBJ2-5; V: TRBV7-9; CDR3: CASSLGLGIWAQYF; DNA: TGTGCCAGCAGCTTAGGACTAGGGATCTGGGCCCAGTACTTC
size: once; D: -; J: TRBJ1-1; V: TRBV11-3; CDR3: CASSRSMNTEAFF; DNA: TGTGCCAGCAGCCGTTCTATGAACACTGAAGCTTTCTTT
size: -; D: -; J: TRBJ2-7; V: TRBV20-1; CDR3: CSGGQTYEQYF; DNA: TGCAGTGGAGGACAGACTTACGAGCAGTACTTC
size: -; D: -; J: TRBJ2-1; V: TRBV7-2; CDR3: CASSLGVGRSNEQFF; DNA: TGTGCCAGCAGCTTGGGGGTTGGGCGTTCCAATGAGCAGTTCTTC